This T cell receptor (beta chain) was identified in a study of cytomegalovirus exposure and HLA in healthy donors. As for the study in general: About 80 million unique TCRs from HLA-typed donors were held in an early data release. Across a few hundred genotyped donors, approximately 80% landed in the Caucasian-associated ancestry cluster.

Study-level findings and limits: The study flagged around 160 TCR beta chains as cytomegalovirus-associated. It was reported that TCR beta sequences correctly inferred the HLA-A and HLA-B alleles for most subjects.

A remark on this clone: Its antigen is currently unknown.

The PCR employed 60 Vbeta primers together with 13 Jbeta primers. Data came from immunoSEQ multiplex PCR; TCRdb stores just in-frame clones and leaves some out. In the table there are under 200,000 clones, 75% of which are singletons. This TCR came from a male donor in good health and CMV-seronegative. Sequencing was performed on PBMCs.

This chain's CDR3 is CASSVGVQGAGEQYF. The CDR3 DNA reads as TGTGCCAGCAGCGTAGGGGTTCAGGGGGCAGGCGAGCAGTACTTC. V usage is TRBV9 and J usage is TRBJ2-7; TRBD1 matches 8 bases. Germline CDR1 is SGDLS and CDR2 is YYNGEE. The CDR3 totals 15 residues. The V and J ends lost 0 bases and 6 bases, in that order; junction bases with no gene match: 8.